Presented here are 24 T cell receptor beta chains from one specimen sequenced in a study of vaccination and CD4 T cells after COVID-19. An Oncomine TCR Beta short-read assay was used to sequence the DNA from cultured CD4+ T cells. MiXCR was run by TCRdb on the PCR reads, yielding one entry per CDR3 protein. The sample lists about 15,000 distinct CDR3 sequences; around a third were seen once. No antigens are known for them. Treatment: approximately nine-day PBMC culture with coronavirus spike peptide pools or control peptides (ViraFEST assay). This specimen was CD4+ T cells from blood, cultured in vitro, taken after SARS-CoV-2 vaccination. All receptors derive from a human donor who had recovered from COVID-19.

This clonotype was counted only a few times. The chain is built from TRBV6-1 and TRBJ2-3; D perhaps matches TRBD2 (5 bases). V lost 0 bases to trimming and J lost 1 base, with 8 bases between them. Germline V gene lookup returns CDR1 MNHNS and CDR2 SASEGT. This CDR3 has 15 residues. The CDR3 loop reads CASSEAGRGTDTQYF. The DNA of the CDR3 is TGTGCCAGCAGTGAAGCTGGGCGGGGCACAGATACGCAGTATTTT.

CDR3 sequence (DNA): TGTGCCAGCAGTTACTCACCCGGGACTAGCGGCACCCAGTTCTTC. Its protein product is CASSYSPGTSGTQFF. The genes are TRBV6-2 or TRBV6-3 and TRBJ2-1, with 11 bases that match TRBD2. Trimming at V came to 0 bases and at J to 13 bases, leaving 8 bases not matched to a gene. Germline CDR1 is MNHEY and CDR2 is SVGEGT. This CDR3 has 15 residues.

The rearrangement uses TRBV7-2 and TRBJ2-7, with D maybe TRBD1 (6 bases). Germline V gene data show CDR1 as SGHTA and CDR2 as FQGNSA. The CDR3 is 14 amino acids. The V end lost 1 base, the J end lost 2 bases, and 9 bases lay between the germline ends. CDR3 region: CASSLGTAPYEQYF. CDR3 nucleotides: TGTGCCAGCAGCTTAGGGACAGCTCCCTACGAGCAGTACTTC.

Concerning this clonotype itself: A read error is likely, as this CDR3 ends without the conserved phenylalanine or tryptophan. It is unclear where the CDR3 begins or ends on the DNA, so no DNA is shown, and the CDR3 is as TCRdb lists it. The rearrangement joins TRBV21-1 to TRBJ1-2; TRBD1 is the table's D call and was not checked against the DNA. TRBV21-1 is assigned pseudogene status. With termini counted, the CDR3 has 15 amino acids. CDR3 sequence: CASGGGTPLTFGYTS.

V usage is TRBV11-2 and J usage is TRBJ2-1; 7 bases agree with TRBD1. Germline V gene lookup returns CDR1 SGHAT and CDR2 FQNNGV. Trimming at V came to 5 bases and at J to 6 bases, leaving 7 bases not matched to a gene. The CDR3 has 14 amino acids. The CDR3 here is CASSPRPGGNEQFF. The CDR3 DNA is TGTGCCAGCAGCCCACGGCCAGGGGGCAATGAGCAGTTCTTC.

This clonotype was recorded a few times. The J gene is TRBJ1-5, the V gene TRBV15, with 8 bases aligning to TRBD1. Germline CDR1 is LNHNV and CDR2 is YYDKDF (reference sequence). Trimming cost V 2 bases and J 2 bases; bases outside gene matches: 14. This CDR3 region has 19 residues. The CDR3 DNA is TGTGCCACCAGCAGAAGCATGCGTCAGGGGGCGTTCGGCAATCAGCCCCAGCATTTT. This gives the protein CATSRSMRQGAFGNQPQHF.

The V call is TRBV25-1, the J call TRBJ1-2; 7 bases fit TRBD1. Trimming at V came to 6 bases and at J to 8 bases, leaving 12 bases not matched to a gene. The CDR3 sequence is 14 residues long. Germline CDR1 MGHDK, CDR2 SYGVNS. The CDR3 is CASRGNQGVNGYTF. In DNA, the CDR3 is TGTGCCAGCAGGGGAAATCAGGGGGTTAACGGCTACACCTTC.

This clonotype was observed a handful of times. V is TRBV27 and J is TRBJ2-5; D is unclear. Deletions cut 3 bases from V and 4 bases from J, with 9 bases between. The germline gives CDR1 MNHEY, CDR2 SMNVEV (reference sequence). This CDR3 has 13 residues. CDR3 loop: CASSLVGRETQYF. CDR3 DNA: TGTGCCAGCAGTTTGGTTGGGCGAGAGACCCAGTACTTC.

V is TRBV7-3 and J is TRBJ2-1, with 12 bases that match TRBD2. V dropped 4 bases and J dropped 9; count of bases not matched to a gene: 4. The CDR3 sequence is 14 residues long. Germline V lookup: CDR1 SGHTA, CDR2 FQGTGA. Here the CDR3 DNA reads TGTGCCAGCAGCTCGACTAGCGGGAGCGTTGAGCAGTTCTTC. Translating it yields CASSSTSGSVEQFF.

This clonotype was observed a few times. The rearrangement uses TRBV7-9 and TRBJ2-2; D might be TRBD1 (6 bases). The germline V gene encodes CDR1 SEHNR and CDR2 FQNEAQ (reference sequence). V shed 7 bases and J shed 7 bases, with 16 bases lying between them. This CDR3 contains 14 residues. CDR3 protein: CASIRTVRYGELFF. The CDR3 DNA reads TGTGCCAGCATACGGACAGTTCGTTACGGGGAGCTGTTTTTT.

The chain is built from TRBV20-1 and TRBJ2-1; TRBD2 aligns across 8 bases. Germline-derived CDR1 and CDR2 are DFQATT and SNEGSKA (reference sequence). The CDR3 spans 12 residues. Trimming removed 5 bases from V and 6 bases from J; junction bases left unmatched: 3. Written as DNA, the CDR3 is TGCAGTGCTCCCCGGGGGGGCAATGAGCAGTTCTTC. Its translation: CSAPRGGNEQFF.

This clonotype was counted a few times. The chain has TRBV6-2 or TRBV6-3 and TRBJ2-1; TRBD2 matches at 8 bases. From germline, CDR1 is MNHEY and CDR2 SVGEGT. The CDR3 has 15 residues. The V gene end was trimmed by 5 bases and the J gene end by 5 bases; junction bases not matched to a gene: 8. The CDR3 sequence is CASSRSGNKNNEQFF. The CDR3, as DNA: TGTGCCAGCAGTCGTAGCGGGAATAAGAACAATGAGCAGTTCTTC.

The chain couples TRBV4-3 to TRBJ1-2; D is undetermined. V was clipped by 4 bases and J by 8 bases, with 17 bases between them. CDR3 length: 14 amino acids. Germline V lookup: CDR1 LGHNA, CDR2 YSLEER. The CDR3 nucleotides read TGCGCCAGCAGCCCAGGATGGGGAATAGGGGGCTACACCTTC. Translating gives CASSPGWGIGGYTF.

This clonotype occurred a few times. The chain links TRBV24-1 to TRBJ2-1; maybe TRBD1 (5 bases). The germline V gene encodes CDR1 KGHDR and CDR2 SFDVKD. This CDR3 is built from 16 residues. The germline V and J ends were trimmed by 1 base and 8 bases, with 17 bases remaining between them. The CDR3 spells CATSDFYRQGKDEQFF. In DNA form, the CDR3 reads TGTGCCACCAGTGATTTCTATAGGCAGGGTAAGGATGAGCAGTTCTTC.

The rearrangement uses TRBV11-2 and TRBJ1-2; D is unresolved. Germline CDR1 reads SGHAT; CDR2 reads FQNNGV. This CDR3 spans 15 amino acids. Trimming pared 5 bases from V and 3 bases from J, leaving 16 bases between. The CDR3 reads CASSLTPQSYYGYTF. CDR3 DNA sequence: TGTGCCAGCAGCCTCACCCCCCAAAGCTACTATGGCTACACCTTC.

The chain links TRBV11-3 to TRBJ2-1; D remains ambiguous. Looked up from germline, CDR1 is SGHNT and CDR2 is YENEEA. V dropped 3 bases and J dropped 0 bases, with 6 bases sitting between them. The CDR3 covers 14 residues. CDR3 region: CASSLASSYNEQFF. Here the CDR3 DNA reads TGTGCCAGCAGCTTGGCCAGCTCCTACAATGAGCAGTTCTTC.

The sample holds a few counts of this clonotype. The chain couples TRBV5-1 to TRBJ2-1; D ambiguous. The V gene's germline CDR1 is SGHRS and CDR2 YFSETQ. V lost 1 base, J lost 0 bases, and 8 bases lay in between. The CDR3 is 15 amino acids. This CDR3 is CASSLYPSSYNEQFF. CDR3 in DNA: TGCGCCAGCAGCTTGTACCCCAGCTCCTACAATGAGCAGTTCTTC.

The gene calls are TRBV6-1 and TRBJ1-2, with a possible D match to TRBD1 (5 bases). Trimming took off 6 bases at V and 2 bases at J, with 13 bases between the two ends. Germline-derived CDR1 and CDR2 are MNHNS and SASEGT. CDR3 length: 14 amino acids. The CDR3 coding sequence is TGTGCCAGCAGCATACAGGAGACCAACTATGGCTACACCTTC. Protein product: CASSIQETNYGYTF.

The CDR3 protein is CASSQHFGQGGGNTIYF. CDR3 DNA: TGCGCCAGCAGCCAGCATTTCGGACAGGGAGGAGGAAACACCATATATTTT. The rearrangement joins TRBV4-3 to TRBJ1-3; TRBD1 matches 8 bases. Germline V gives CDR1 LGHNA, CDR2 YSLEER. The CDR3 is 17 amino acids. V trimming: 3 bases; J trimming: 4 bases; junction bases outside the gene matches: 11.

V is TRBV5-1 and J is TRBJ2-4, with D tentatively TRBD1 (6 bases). The V and J ends lost 4 bases and 8 bases respectively, with 19 bases between them. CDR1 SGHRS and CDR2 YFSETQ come from the germline V gene. This CDR3 contains 15 residues. CDR3 nucleotides: TGCGCCAGCAGCCGAAGTGACAGGTTTGGTGACATTCAGTACTTC. Protein: CASSRSDRFGDIQYF.

This chain links TRBV20-1 with TRBJ1-1; 9 positions agree with TRBD1. Germline V CDR1 and CDR2: DFQATT, SNEGSKA (reference sequence). V lost 1 base to trimming and J lost 5 bases; unmatched junction nucleotides: 11. The CDR3 is 16 residues long. The CDR3 DNA reads as TGCAGTGCTAGAGGCCTGGATGGGACAGGGTGGACTGAAGCTTTCTTT. Amino acids: CSARGLDGTGWTEAFF.

This clonotype was seen more than once but under ten times. The chain joins TRBV24-1 to TRBJ1-1; D not resolved. V lost 9 bases and J lost 2, with 12 bases in between. The CDR3 loop spans 13 amino acids. The germline V gene encodes CDR1 KGHDR and CDR2 SFDVKD. CDR3 in amino acids: CATRSERNTEAFF. The CDR3 nucleotides are TGTGCCACCCGCTCGGAGAGAAACACTGAAGCTTTCTTT.

The chain couples TRBV7-2 to TRBJ2-5; D not resolved. CDR3 length: 14 residues. With 1 base removed from V and 4 bases from J, the gap between germline ends came to 10 bases. Germline V lookup: CDR1 SGHTA, CDR2 FQGNSA. The CDR3 protein is CASSLGVPGETQYF. CDR3 nucleotide sequence: TGTGCCAGCAGCTTAGGGGTCCCCGGAGAGACCCAGTACTTC.

The chain combines TRBV6-1 with TRBJ1-4; maybe TRBD1 (6 bases). The CDR3 loop spans 16 amino acids. CDR1 is MNHNS and CDR2 is SASEGT in the germline V gene. The V end lost 6 bases, the J end lost 0 bases, and 14 bases lay between the germline ends. CDR3 amino acids: CASSLPGDTTNEKLFF. CDR3 coding DNA: TGTGCCAGCAGCCTCCCCGGGGACACAACTAATGAAAAACTGTTTTTT.